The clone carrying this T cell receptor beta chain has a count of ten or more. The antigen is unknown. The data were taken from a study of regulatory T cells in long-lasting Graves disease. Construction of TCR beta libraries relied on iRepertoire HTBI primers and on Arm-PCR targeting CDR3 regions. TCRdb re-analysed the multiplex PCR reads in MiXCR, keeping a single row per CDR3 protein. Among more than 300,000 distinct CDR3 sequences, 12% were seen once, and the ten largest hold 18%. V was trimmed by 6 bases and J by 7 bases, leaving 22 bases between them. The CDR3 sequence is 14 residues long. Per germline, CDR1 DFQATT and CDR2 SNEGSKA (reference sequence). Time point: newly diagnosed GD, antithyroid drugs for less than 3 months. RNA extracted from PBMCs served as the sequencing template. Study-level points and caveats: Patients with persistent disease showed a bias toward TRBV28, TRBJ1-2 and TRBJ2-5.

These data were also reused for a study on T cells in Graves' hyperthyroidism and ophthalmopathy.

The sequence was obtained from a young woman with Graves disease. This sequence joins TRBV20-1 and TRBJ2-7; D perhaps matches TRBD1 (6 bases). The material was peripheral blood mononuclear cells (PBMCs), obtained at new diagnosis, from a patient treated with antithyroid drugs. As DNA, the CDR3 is TGCAGTGCAAGTCGAGCCCAGGGGTCTCAAGAGCAGTACTTC. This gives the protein CSASRAQGSQEQYF.